Listed below are T cell receptor beta chains from one sample, sequenced in a study of blood T cell repertoires in COVID-19. Here immunoSEQ multiplex PCR was the method, and the copy in TCRdb shows in-frame clones only, minus some. The repertoire has about 88,000 clones, approximately 87% of them found once; the top ten carry over 9.5%. The material sequenced was peripheral blood. The receptors come from a human donor in a cohort sampled during active COVID-19. CDR3s include the opening cysteine and the closing phenylalanine or tryptophan. A D gene is named only where the DNA matches it firmly. The size entry is marked missing in some rows and otherwise reads once, few, many or a size class.

j_call | v_call | clone_size | d_call | cdr3_nt | cdr3_aa
TRBJ2-7 | TRBV11-2 | - | TRBD2 | TGTGCCAGCAGCTTAGTTGAGGGAGCGGGGGGTGACTACGAGCAGTACTTC | CASSLVEGAGGDYEQYF
TRBJ2-7 | TRBV11-2 | - | - | TGTGCCAGCAGCTTAGAGCGGCAGTCCTACGAGCAGTACTTC | CASSLERQSYEQYF
TRBJ1-2 | TRBV19 | - | - | TGTGCCAGTAGCTTCAACTTATATGGCTACACCTTC | CASSFNLYGYTF
TRBJ2-6 | TRBV5-4 | once | TRBD2 | TGTGCCAGCAGCTTGTGGATAGCGGGAGGGTCTGGGGCCAACGTCCTGACTTTC | CASSLWIAGGSGANVLTF
TRBJ1-2 | TRBV5-6 | - | - | TGTGCCAGCAGCTACGGCAGGTCTAACTATGGCTACACCTTC | CASSYGRSNYGYTF
TRBJ1-1 | TRBV27 | - | TRBD1 | TGTGCCAGCAGTACGAACAGGGGAGGTGAAGCTTTCTTT | CASSTNRGGEAFF
TRBJ2-5 | TRBV15 | - | - | TGTGCCACCAGCAGAGCCGGGGGTCCGGAGACCCAGTACTTC | CATSRAGGPETQYF
TRBJ2-5 | TRBV5-1 | - | TRBD1 | TGCGCCAGCAGCTTGGAAAACAGGGGAGAGACCCAGTACTTC | CASSLENRGETQYF
TRBJ2-1 | TRBV5-1 | - | TRBD1 | TGCGCCAGCAGCTTGGGACAGGGGCCCCATGAGCAGTTCTTC | CASSLGQGPHEQFF
TRBJ2-7 | TRBV5-1 | - | - | TGCGCCAGCAGCTTGGTCGGGGGGCCCTCGGAGGACGAGCAGTACTTC | CASSLVGGPSEDEQYF
TRBJ1-4 | TRBV7-2 | - | - | TGTGCCAGCACCCTTACTCGGGGGATGAATGAAAAACTGTTTTTT | CASTLTRGMNEKLFF
TRBJ2-7 | TRBV9 | - | TRBD2 | TGTGCCAGCAGCGTAGCAGGAGCGGGGGCCGTTAGCTCCTACGAGCAGTACTTC | CASSVAGAGAVSSYEQYF
TRBJ2-7 | TRBV6-1 | once | TRBD2 | TGTGCCAGCAGTGAGGGAGGGTGGTACGAGCAGTACTTC | CASSEGGWYEQYF
TRBJ1-4 | TRBV9 | - | - | TGTGCCAGCAGCGTAGGGCCAGGGGTTGAAAAACTGTTTTTT | CASSVGPGVEKLFF
TRBJ1-3 | TRBV28 | few | TRBD1 | TGTGCCAGCAGTTTATGGCTAGGGGGACAGGGGGCGAACGGCGCTGGAAACACCATATATTTT | CASSLWLGGQGANGAGNTIYF
TRBJ2-1 | TRBV5-1 | - | TRBD2 | TGCGCCAGCAGCCCCGGGACTAGCGGGAGTAATGAGCAGTTCTTC | CASSPGTSGSNEQFF
TRBJ1-1 | TRBV28 | - | - | TGTGCCAGCAGTTTATCGGGGATTGACACTGAAGCTTTCTTT | CASSLSGIDTEAFF
TRBJ1-6 | TRBV28 | - | - | TGTGCCAGCAGTTTATCGGCCTATAATTCACCCCTCCACTTT | CASSLSAYNSPLHF
TRBJ1-2 | TRBV5-4 | - | TRBD1 | TGTGCCAGCAGCTCGACAGGGGGCGATTCTGGCTACACCTTC | CASSSTGGDSGYTF
TRBJ2-7 | TRBV28 | - | - | TGTGCCAGCAGCCCGGGGAACCAGGTTTCCTACGAGCAGTACTTC | CASSPGNQVSYEQYF
TRBJ2-3 | TRBV28 | once | - | TGTGCCAGCAGTACCTTTTTCTCCGGGTCTAGCACAGATACGCAGTATTTT | CASSTFFSGSSTDTQYF
TRBJ2-7 | TRBV3-1/TRBV3-2 | - | - | TGTGCCAGCAGCCAAGATGGCCACGAGCAGTACTTC | CASSQDGHEQYF
TRBJ1-1 | TRBV5-4 | - | - | TGTGCCAGCAGCCCTGGAGGGACTAACACTGAAGCTTTCTTT | CASSPGGTNTEAFF
TRBJ1-4 | TRBV2 | - | - | TGTGCCAGCAGCCCTAACAGTGCAACTAATGAAAAACTGTTTTTT | CASSPNSATNEKLFF
TRBJ1-2 | TRBV2 | once | - | TGTGCCAGCGCCTACGTTCTTAACTATGGCTACACCTTC | CASAYVLNYGYTF
TRBJ2-3 | TRBV5-1 | - | - | TGCGCCAGCAGTCCCCGAGAAACAGATACGCAGTATTTT | CASSPRETDTQYF
TRBJ2-1 | TRBV24-1 | - | TRBD2 | TGTGCCACCAGTGGCCCGGGACTAGCGGGGAGGAGCAATGAGCAGTTCTTC | CATSGPGLAGRSNEQFF
TRBJ1-1 | TRBV25-1 | - | TRBD1 | TGTGCCAGCAGTGAACTCGGACAGGGGATGGACACTGAAGCTTTCTTT | CASSELGQGMDTEAFF
TRBJ1-1 | TRBV6-5 | - | TRBD1 | TGTGCCAGCAGCAAAATAGACAGGGGTAGTGAAGCTTTCTTT | CASSKIDRGSEAFF
TRBJ2-3 | TRBV11-3 | - | TRBD1 | TGTGCCAGCAGCTACGGACAGGGCAGGGGAGATACCCCAGATACGCAGTATTTT | CASSYGQGRGDTPDTQYF
TRBJ2-3 | TRBV5-1 | - | - | TGCGCCAGCAGCTTGGAGTGGGAGGATACGCAGTATTTT | CASSLEWEDTQYF
TRBJ1-2 | TRBV2 | few | TRBD1 | TGTGCCAGCAGCCGGATCCAAGGGGGCGGCTACACCTTC | CASSRIQGGGYTF
TRBJ2-1 | TRBV24-1 | - | - | TGTGCCACCAGTGATTCGGGATACTACAATGAGCAGTTCTTC | CATSDSGYYNEQFF
TRBJ2-5 | TRBV6-1 | - | - | TGTGCCAGCAGTGAATCGGGGAGGCAAGAGACCCAGTACTTC | CASSESGRQETQYF
TRBJ2-7 | TRBV19 | - | TRBD2 | TGTGCCAGTAGTCCCGGGACTAGTCTCTACGAGCAGTACTTC | CASSPGTSLYEQYF
TRBJ2-2 | TRBV10-2 | - | - | TGCGCCAGCAGTCGGACTTCAGGGAACACCGGGGAGCTGTTTTTT | CASSRTSGNTGELFF
TRBJ2-3 | TRBV30 | - | TRBD2 | TGTGCCCGGAGACTAGCGGGCACAGATACGCAGTATTTT | CARRLAGTDTQYF
TRBJ2-1 | TRBV28 | - | - | TGTGCCAGCAGTCTTGACACGTACAATGAGCAGTTCTTC | CASSLDTYNEQFF
TRBJ2-7 | TRBV5-1 | - | TRBD2 | TGCGCCAGCAGCTGGGCGGGGGGACTAACAGACGAGCAGTACTTC | CASSWAGGLTDEQYF
TRBJ2-7 | TRBV7-9 | - | - | TGTGCCAGCAGCCTCGGACATCCGTCTCTTGAGCAGTACTTC | CASSLGHPSLEQYF
TRBJ2-3 | TRBV2 | once | - | TGTGCCAGCAGCAGGGGTACGGTGACAGATACGCAGTATTTT | CASSRGTVTDTQYF
TRBJ2-3 | TRBV19 | - | TRBD2 | TGTGCCAGTATGCTCGGGACTAGCGGGGGCACAGATACGCAGTATTTT | CASMLGTSGGTDTQYF
TRBJ2-1 | TRBV19 | - | TRBD2 | TGTGCCAGTAGTATTCTGGCGGGAGGCGGCAATGAGCAGTTCTTC | CASSILAGGGNEQFF